This T cell receptor (beta chain) derives from a study of tumor and adjacent non-tumor tissue in lung cancer. General observations from the study: Top 100 clones took a larger repertoire share in normal lung.

In regard to this clonotype: Its cognate antigen is unknown.

Three rounds of nested PCR, following a modified ARM-PCR protocol, produced the TCRbeta library. TCRdb re-called the multiplex PCR reads with MiXCR, one entry per CDR3 protein. The sample comprises 81,000 or so distinct CDR3 sequences, more than 80% of which are singletons, and roughly half rests with the top ten. The V segment lost 6 bases and the J segment 17 bases; nucleotides outside the gene matches: 23. CDR1 and CDR2 (germline): MNHNS, SASEGT. There are 16 residues in the CDR3. No cell sorting was done before RNA was extracted from the tissue. Distant lung tissue was collected more than 3 cm away from the tumor edge.

This receptor was obtained from a man between 60 and 70 years old with non-small cell lung cancer. Sequenced material: distant non-tumor lung tissue. This sequence joins TRBV6-1 and TRBJ2-2; 8 bases map to TRBD2. The CDR3 nucleotides read TGTGCCAGCAGCGCCGGGACTAGTGCTAACACCGGGGAGCCATTTTTT. It is translated as CASSAGTSANTGEPFF.